One and the same sample provided the 32 T cell receptor beta chains below, sequenced in a study of T cells in Graves' hyperthyroidism and ophthalmopathy. TCR beta CDR3 region amplification was performed from RNA transcripts. In the first-round RT-PCR of the TCR CDR3, the HTBI primer set was used. From the multiplex PCR reads, TCRdb called clonotypes with MiXCR, one entry per CDR3 protein. This table holds 540,000 or so distinct CDR3 sequences, under 60% found once. Sequencing used peripheral blood or thyroid tissue (not recorded which). The receptors stem from an adult woman with Graves' disease, either hyperthyroidism or ophthalmopathy (not recorded which).

This clonotype was observed a few times. The V call is TRBV10-3, the J call TRBJ1-1; D gene uncertain. The CDR3 is made up of 14 amino acids. V dropped 0 bases and J dropped 3 bases, with 8 bases sitting between them. Germline V gene lookup returns CDR1 ENHRY and CDR2 SYGVKD. The chain's CDR3 is CAISESGSYTEAFF. The CDR3 DNA is TGTGCCATCAGTGAGTCGGGCAGTTACACTGAAGCTTTCTTT.

Details on this clonotype: This could be a read error, since a much larger clone is one nucleotide away. The V call is TRBV14, the J call TRBJ1-2; 8 nucleotides align to TRBD1. Germline V CDR1 and CDR2: SGHDN, FVKESK. The V gene end was trimmed by 1 base and the J gene end by 4 bases; junction bases not matched to a gene: 5. The CDR3 spans 15 residues. The CDR3 region has the DNA TGTGCCAGCAGCCAAGGGGCAGGGGGCGTCTATGGCTACACCTTC. This gives the protein CASSQGAGGVYGYTF.

This chain uses TRBV7-9 with TRBJ2-2; D call uncertain. The CDR3 has 11 residues. Trimming left V 7 bases short and J 10 bases short, with 10 bases between. Germline lookup yields CDR1 SEHNR and CDR2 FQNEAQ (reference sequence). CDR3 in DNA: TGTGCCAGCAAGATGGCTCCGGAGCTGTTTTTT. Translated: CASKMAPELFF.

As DNA, the CDR3 is TGTGCCATCAGTAGCTACGAGCAGTACTTC. Protein sequence: CAISSYEQYF. The chain uses TRBV10-3 and TRBJ2-5; no clear D gene. The J call is in doubt because the DNA end fits TRBJ2-7 better. The germline gives CDR1 ENHRY, CDR2 SYGVKD. There are 10 residues in the CDR3.

This clonotype has ten or more counts. J is TRBJ2-7 and V is TRBV10-3; 7 bases match TRBD2. In germline, CDR1 is ENHRY, CDR2 SYGVKD. The CDR3 extends over 13 amino acids. Trimming at V came to 2 bases and at J to 12 bases, leaving 10 bases not matched to a gene. The CDR3 sequence: CAISERSGKNGYF. The CDR3 bases are TGTGCCATCAGTGAGCGGAGCGGGAAAAATGGGTACTTC.

The table lists this clonotype with a few counts. The V and J genes are TRBV20-1 and TRBJ1-2; D might be TRBD1 (6 bases). The CDR3 sequence is 15 residues long. V gave up 3 bases and J gave up 4 bases, with 18 bases separating them. The V gene's germline CDR1 is DFQATT and CDR2 SNEGSKA (reference sequence). The DNA for the CDR3 is TGCAGTGCTAGTTCGATCGGGACACAAACCTATGGCTACACCTTC. It specifies CSASSIGTQTYGYTF.

The rearrangement joins TRBV5-1 to TRBJ2-1, with D uncertain. From germline, CDR1 is SGHRS and CDR2 YFSETQ. V dropped 0 bases and J dropped 9 bases, with 13 bases sitting between them. This CDR3 region has 14 residues. In DNA, the CDR3 is TGCGCCAGCAGCTTGGGACCCCAGAACACTGAGCAGTTCTTC. It yields the protein CASSLGPQNTEQFF.

Worth noting for this clonotype: This may come from a read error, since a much larger clone is one base off. As the CDR3 is not closed by the conserved phenylalanine or tryptophan, this likely results from a read error. This chain uses TRBV27 with TRBJ1-2; no definite D call. This CDR3 is 14 amino acids long. The V and J ends lost 4 bases and 7 bases respectively, with 16 bases between them. In germline, CDR1 is MNHEY, CDR2 SMNVEV (reference sequence). The CDR3 DNA follows: TGTGCCAGCAGTTCGGACTGGTGGGCTGGTGGCTACACCTCC. Amino acid sequence: CASSSDWWAGGYTS.

The genes are TRBV5-1 and TRBJ1-6; 7 nucleotides agree with TRBD1. This CDR3 spans 14 amino acids. With 2 bases clipped from V and 7 bases from J, the junction kept 3 bases outside the gene matches. Per the germline V gene, CDR1 is SGHRS and CDR2 is YFSETQ. The CDR3 nucleotides read TGCGCCAGCAGCTTAGACAGGGCCAATTCACCCCTCCACTTT. Residues: CASSLDRANSPLHF.

V and J are TRBV2 and TRBJ2-5; D gene ambiguous. Trimming left V 6 bases short and J 0 bases short, with 14 bases between. CDR1 SNHLY and CDR2 FYNNEI come from the germline V gene. This CDR3 has 15 amino acids. CDR3 protein: CASSLESEDQETQYF. The CDR3 DNA is TGTGCCAGCAGCTTAGAGTCCGAGGACCAAGAGACCCAGTACTTC.

Concerning this clonotype: This CDR3 is missing its conserved last phenylalanine or tryptophan, likely due to a read error. Because the CDR3's place on the DNA is in doubt, the DNA is left out and the CDR3 is given as listed by TCRdb. The chain has TRBV24-1 and TRBJ2-2; the D call in the table, TRBD1, was not verified against the DNA. Germline V lookup: CDR1 KGHDR, CDR2 SFDVKD. The CDR3 length is 8 residues, termini included. CDR3 sequence: CATSDPGT.

The chain carries TRBV12-3 or TRBV12-4 and TRBJ2-5; 10 bases agree with TRBD2. The junction had 5 bases not matched to a gene; V was cut back by 6 bases and J by 1 base. The CDR3 loop spans 15 amino acids. The CDR3 spells CASRIAGGIQETQYF. CDR3 nucleotide sequence: TGTGCCAGCAGAATAGCGGGAGGTATCCAAGAGACCCAGTACTTC.

This clonotype was seen ten or more times. The CDR3 region is CASSQPLRGRSGNTIYF. CDR3 bases: TGCGCCAGCAGCCAACCACTCAGGGGGCGAAGTGGAAACACCATATATTTT. The J gene is TRBJ1-3, the V gene TRBV4-1; 8 bases are a match to TRBD1. This CDR3 spans 17 amino acids. The V gene end was trimmed by 2 bases and the J gene end by 3 bases; junction bases not matched to a gene: 9. Germline V lookup: CDR1 MGHRA, CDR2 YSYEKL.

The rearrangement links TRBV29-1 to TRBJ2-2; D remains unclear. Germline assignment: CDR1 SQVTM and CDR2 ANQGSEA. This CDR3 region has 11 residues. V lost 8 bases, J lost 4 bases, and 8 bases lay in between. The CDR3 coding sequence is TGCAGCACTTCAAGCACCGGGGAGCTGTTTTTT. Translated, it gives CSTSSTGELFF.

V is TRBV11-2 and J is TRBJ2-7; D might be TRBD1 (5 bases). The length of the CDR3 is 9 residues. The germline V gene encodes CDR1 SGHAT and CDR2 FQNNGV. The V and J ends lost 11 bases and 5 bases respectively, with 7 bases between them. CDR3 residues: CALGHEQYF. The CDR3 DNA sequence: TGTGCCCTGGGGCACGAGCAGTACTTC. Combining the CDR3 with reference TRBV11-2 and TRBJ2-7 gives the whole variable domain EAGVAQSPRYKIIEKRQSVAFWCNPISGHATLYWYQQILGQGPKLLIQFQNNGVVDDSQLPKDRFSAERLKGVDSTLKIQPAKLEDSAVYLCALGHEQYFGPGTRLTVT.

About this clonotype: Because the CDR3 is missing its conserved closing phenylalanine or tryptophan, this is likely a read error. No DNA is shown, since the ends of the CDR3 on it are uncertain; the CDR3 is the one TCRdb lists. This chain uses TRBV7-7 with TRBJ2-1; the table names TRBD1, a call not compared with the DNA. Germline V gene sequence: CDR1 SSHAT, CDR2 FNYEAQ (reference sequence). The CDR3 is 9 residues long, counting both termini. The CDR3 protein is CASSSGTRT.

This sequence joins TRBV5-1 and TRBJ2-2; 9 positions match TRBD1. Looked up from germline, CDR1 is SGHRS and CDR2 is YFSETQ. V dropped 4 bases and J dropped 4; count of bases not matched to a gene: 5. The CDR3 is made up of 15 amino acids. CDR3 loop: CASSPATGGTGELFF. Written as DNA, the CDR3 is TGCGCCAGCAGCCCGGCGACAGGGGGCACCGGGGAGCTGTTTTTT.

This clonotype came up once. The chain joins TRBV7-9 to TRBJ2-2; D is unresolved. In germline, CDR1 is SEHNR, CDR2 FQNEAQ (reference sequence). This CDR3 contains 12 residues. V lost 5 bases to trimming and J lost 5 bases, with 6 bases between them. CDR3 amino acids: CASSTATGELFF. The CDR3 nucleotides read TGTGCCAGCAGCACAGCGACCGGGGAGCTGTTTTTT.

V and J are TRBV5-1 and TRBJ1-1; TRBD1 aligns across 8 bases. CDR1 is SGHRS, CDR2 YFSETQ, per germline. The J segment lost 2 bases and the V segment lost 4 bases, leaving 7 bases of the junction unmatched. The CDR3 sequence is 15 residues long. The CDR3 coding sequence is TGCGCCAGCAGCGTACAGGGGGGTGCCAACACTGAAGCTTTCTTT. Protein: CASSVQGGANTEAFF.

The V and J genes are TRBV25-1 and TRBJ1-1, with D possibly matching TRBD1 (6 bases). The germline gives CDR1 MGHDK, CDR2 SYGVNS. V was cut by 1 base and J by 5 bases, with 14 bases left in between. This CDR3 region has 15 residues. DNA for the CDR3: TGTGCCAGCAGTGAATTGTGGGGGCAAGAAACTGAAGCTTTCTTT. It codes for CASSELWGQETEAFF.

At least ten counts were recorded for this clonotype. The chain combines TRBV7-8 with TRBJ1-5; D might be TRBD1 (6 bases). Germline values: CDR1 SGHVS, CDR2 FQNEAQ. The ends were cut back, 3 bases at V and 4 bases at J, with 10 bases in the middle. There are 14 residues in the CDR3. The DNA for the CDR3 is TGTGCCAGCAGCTTCAGCAGGGGAAATCAGCCCCAGCATTTT. It yields the protein CASSFSRGNQPQHF.

This clonotype was observed at least ten times. J is TRBJ2-5 and V is TRBV29-1; D is perhaps TRBD2 (5 bases). The CDR3 is 16 amino acids. Germline V gene data show CDR1 as SQVTM and CDR2 as ANQGSEA. V lost 7 bases and J lost 2, with 23 bases in between. In DNA, the CDR3 is TGCAGCGCCCCGGGGTGGTCACGGAAGAGTCAAGAGACCCAGTACTTC. It encodes CSAPGWSRKSQETQYF.

The chain is built from TRBV5-6 and TRBJ2-5; D perhaps matches TRBD2 (6 bases). Germline V gene lookup returns CDR1 SGHDT and CDR2 YYEEEE. Trimming took off 0 bases at V and 0 bases at J, with 12 bases between the two ends. The CDR3 extends over 16 amino acids. This CDR3 reads CASSLVGGQDQETQYF. The CDR3 nucleotides read TGTGCCAGCAGCTTGGTTGGAGGGCAAGACCAAGAGACCCAGTACTTC.

As to this clonotype: A much larger clone lies a single base off, so this may be a read error. The gene calls are TRBV7-2 and TRBJ2-5; 7 nucleotides align to TRBD2. Germline V gene sequence: CDR1 SGHTA, CDR2 FQGNSA. The CDR3 spans 16 residues. The CDR3 here is CASSAGTNPEEEAQYF. The CDR3, as DNA: TGTGCCAGCAGCGCCGGGACTAACCCGGAGGAAGAGGCCCAGTACTTC.

This clonotype was detected a few times. Written as DNA, the CDR3 is TGTGCCAGCAGCGTAGAAGGGAGGACTGAAGCTTTCTTT. It translates to CASSVEGRTEAFF. V usage is TRBV9 and J usage is TRBJ1-1; D is ambiguous. The CDR3 consists of 13 residues. Trimming took off 0 bases at V and 5 bases at J, with 8 bases between the two ends. Germline-derived CDR1 and CDR2 are SGDLS and YYNGEE.

This clonotype has ten or more counts. This chain uses TRBV20-1 with TRBJ2-5, with 7 bases matching TRBD2. The CDR3 sequence is 17 residues long. Germline CDR1 reads DFQATT; CDR2 reads SNEGSKA (reference sequence). V shed 2 bases, J shed 5 bases, and the junction held 17 bases outside the gene matches. The CDR3 DNA reads as TGCAGTGCTAGAAGCGGGACCGCGAAATTCTTTGGGGAGACCCAGTACTTC. It is translated as CSARSGTAKFFGETQYF.

This clonotype was recorded many times. V is TRBV20-1 and J is TRBJ1-1; tentatively, D is TRBD1 (5 bases). The CDR3 has 14 amino acids. Germline assignment: CDR1 DFQATT and CDR2 SNEGSKA (reference sequence). The germline V and J ends were trimmed by 3 bases and 1 base, with 12 bases remaining between them. CDR3 bases: TGCAGTGCTAGTCTCGGGGGAACGAACACTGAAGCTTTCTTT. Amino acid sequence: CSASLGGTNTEAFF.

This clonotype was observed at least ten times. The genes are TRBV29-1 and TRBJ1-2; TRBD1 aligns across 8 bases. Looked up from germline, CDR1 is SQVTM and CDR2 is ANQGSEA. The CDR3 runs to 14 residues. The V segment lost 3 bases and the J segment 5 bases; nucleotides outside the gene matches: 8. In DNA form, the CDR3 reads TGCAGCGTTGACAGGGGGCCCGAAAATTATGGCTACACCTTC. It codes for CSVDRGPENYGYTF. The full variable domain, in which reference TRBV29-1 and TRBJ1-2 provide the parts outside the CDR3, is SAVISQKPSRDICQRGTSLTIQCQVDSQVTMMFWYRQQPGQSLTLIATANQGSEATYESGFVIDKFPISRPNLTFSTLTVSNMSPEDSSIYLCSVDRGPENYGYTFGSGTRLTVV.

This clonotype has only a few counts. CDR3 bases: TGTGCCAGCAGTCCCCGCGTTAGGGGCAGTGAGCCCCAGCATTTT. It translates to CASSPRVRGSEPQHF. The V gene is TRBV28, the J gene TRBJ1-5; perhaps TRBD1 as D (5 bases). Trimming removed 5 bases from V and 8 bases from J, with 19 bases in between. This CDR3 is 15 amino acids long. Germline CDR1 MDHEN, CDR2 SYDVKM. Together with reference TRBV28 and TRBJ1-5, the CDR3 gives the full variable domain: DVKVTQSSRYLVKRTGEKVFLECVQDMDHENMFWYRQDPGLGLRLIYFSYDVKMKEKGDIPEGYSVSREKKERFSLILESASTNQTSMYLCASSPRVRGSEPQHFGDGTRLSIL.

The chain couples TRBV7-9 to TRBJ1-5; no clear D gene. The CDR3 totals 18 residues. V was pared by 0 bases and J by 3 bases, with 18 bases between. CDR1 and CDR2 from the germline V gene are SEHNR and FQNEAQ (reference sequence). The CDR3 DNA follows: TGTGCCAGCAGCTTAGCGACGCCTCGAGGGCGGTTCAATCAGCCCCAGCATTTT. Amino acid sequence: CASSLATPRGRFNQPQHF.

This clonotype was seen repeatedly, ten times or more. V and J are TRBV2 and TRBJ2-5; 7 bases fit TRBD1. Germline CDR1 reads SNHLY; CDR2 reads FYNNEI. The CDR3 has 12 residues. With V trimmed by 10 bases and J by 3 bases, 5 bases remained unmatched. The CDR3 sequence: CATGQAKETQYF. The CDR3 DNA reads TGTGCCACCGGACAGGCGAAAGAGACCCAGTACTTC. Full variable domain (missing parts from reference TRBV2 and TRBJ2-5): EPEVTQTPSHQVTQMGQEVILRCVPISNHLYFYWYRQILGQKVEFLVSFYNNEISEKSEIFDDQFSVERPDGSNFTLKIRSTKLEDSAMYFCATGQAKETQYFGPGTRLLVL.

The chain is built from TRBV7-2 and TRBJ1-1; tentatively, D is TRBD1 (6 bases). Germline CDR1 SGHTA, CDR2 FQGNSA. The V and J ends lost 4 bases and 2 bases respectively, with 14 bases between them. The CDR3 is 15 residues long. CDR3 sequence (DNA): TGTGCCAGCAGCTCCTCGGGACAAACAAACACTGAAGCTTTCTTT. Its protein is CASSSSGQTNTEAFF.